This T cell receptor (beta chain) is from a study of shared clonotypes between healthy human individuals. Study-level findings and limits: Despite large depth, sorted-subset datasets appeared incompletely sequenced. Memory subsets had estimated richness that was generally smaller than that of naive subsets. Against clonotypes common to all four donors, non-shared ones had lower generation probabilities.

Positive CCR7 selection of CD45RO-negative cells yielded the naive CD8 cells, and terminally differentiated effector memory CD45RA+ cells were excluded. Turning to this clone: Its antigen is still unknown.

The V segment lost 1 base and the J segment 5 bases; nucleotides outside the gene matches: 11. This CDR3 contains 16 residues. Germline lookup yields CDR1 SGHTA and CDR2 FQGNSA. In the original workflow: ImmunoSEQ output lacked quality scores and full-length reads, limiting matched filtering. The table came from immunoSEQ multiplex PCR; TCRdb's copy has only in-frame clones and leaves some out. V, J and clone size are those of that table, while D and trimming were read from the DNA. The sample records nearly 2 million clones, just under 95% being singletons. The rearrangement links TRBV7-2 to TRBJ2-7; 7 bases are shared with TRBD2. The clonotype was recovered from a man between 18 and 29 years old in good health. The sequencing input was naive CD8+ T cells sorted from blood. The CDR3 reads CASSLGTLAGAHEQYF. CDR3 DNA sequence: TGTGCCAGCAGCTTAGGCACTCTCGCGGGAGCCCACGAGCAGTACTTC.